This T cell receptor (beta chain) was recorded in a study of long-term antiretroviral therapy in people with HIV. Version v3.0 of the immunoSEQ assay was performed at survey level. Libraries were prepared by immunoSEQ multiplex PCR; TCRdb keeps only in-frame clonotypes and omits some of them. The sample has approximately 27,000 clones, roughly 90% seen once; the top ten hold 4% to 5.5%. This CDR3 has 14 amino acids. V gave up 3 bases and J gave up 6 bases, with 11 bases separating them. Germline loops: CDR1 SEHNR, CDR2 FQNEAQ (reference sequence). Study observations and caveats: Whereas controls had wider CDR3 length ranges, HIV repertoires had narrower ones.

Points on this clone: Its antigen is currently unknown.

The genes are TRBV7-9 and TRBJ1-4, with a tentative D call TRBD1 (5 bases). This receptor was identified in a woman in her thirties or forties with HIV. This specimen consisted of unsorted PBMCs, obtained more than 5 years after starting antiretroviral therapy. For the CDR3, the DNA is TGTGCCAGCAGCTTTGGCAGGGTAGATGAAAAACTGTTTTTT. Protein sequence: CASSFGRVDEKLFF.